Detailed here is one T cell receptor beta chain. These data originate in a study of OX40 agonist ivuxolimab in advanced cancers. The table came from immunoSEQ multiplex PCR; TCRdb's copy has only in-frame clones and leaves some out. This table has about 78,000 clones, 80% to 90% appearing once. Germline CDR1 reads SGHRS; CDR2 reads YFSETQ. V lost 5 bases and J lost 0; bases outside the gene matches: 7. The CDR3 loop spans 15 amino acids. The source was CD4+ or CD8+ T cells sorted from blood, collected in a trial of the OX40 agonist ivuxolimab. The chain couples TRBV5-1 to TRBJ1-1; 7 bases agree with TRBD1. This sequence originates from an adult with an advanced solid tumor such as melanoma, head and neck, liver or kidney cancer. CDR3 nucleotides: TGCGCCAGCAGTCCAGGGGGGCCTATGAACACTGAAGCTTTCTTT. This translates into CASSPGGPMNTEAFF.